Listed here are 15 T cell receptor beta chains from one sample, sequenced in a study of T cells in Graves' hyperthyroidism and ophthalmopathy. Amplification yielded TCR beta CDR3 regions, with RNA transcripts as the source. HTBI primers were employed in a first-round RT-PCR of the TCR CDR3. TCRdb independently ran MiXCR on the multiplex PCR reads; one entry per CDR3 protein. Of 75,000 to 100,000 distinct CDR3 sequences listed, around 40% are singletons. The sequencing sample was made of peripheral blood or thyroid tissue (not recorded which). Source of these receptors: a woman in her 30s with Graves' hyperthyroidism.

By frequency in the sample, this clonotype is medium-sized. The CDR3 loop reads CATSRERDGYTF. For the CDR3, the DNA is TGTGCCACCAGCAGAGAGAGGGATGGCTACACCTTC. This rearrangement joins TRBV15 to TRBJ1-2; D not certain. This CDR3 region has 12 residues. CDR1 is LNHNV, CDR2 YYDKDF, per germline (reference sequence). Trimming pared 0 bases from V and 6 bases from J, leaving 5 bases between.

CDR3 loop: CASSSQGLAREGELFF. CDR3 DNA: TGTGCCAGCAGCTCTCAGGGACTAGCGAGGGAAGGGGAGCTGTTTTTT. This chain joins TRBV7-2 and TRBJ2-2; 10 bases agree with TRBD2. V gave up 4 bases and J gave up 8 bases; unmatched junction bases: 10. This CDR3 is 16 amino acids long. CDR1 and CDR2 from the germline V gene are SGHTA and FQGNSA. The entire variable domain, with the rest obtained from reference TRBV7-2 and TRBJ2-2, is as follows: GAGVSQSPSNKVTEKGKDVELRCDPISGHTALYWYRQSLGQGLEFLIYFQGNSAPDKSGLPSDRFSAERTGGSVSTLTIQRTQQEDSAVYLCASSSQGLAREGELFFGEGSRLTVL.

This clonotype has at least ten counts. The gene calls are TRBV20-1 and TRBJ2-1; perhaps TRBD2 as D (7 bases). The V end was cut by 7 bases, the J end by 7 bases, with 11 bases between. Germline loops: CDR1 DFQATT, CDR2 SNEGSKA (reference sequence). The CDR3 extends over 11 amino acids. The CDR3 nucleotides read TGCAGTGGGGAGGGGGGGAATGAGCAGTTCTTC. It translates to CSGEGGNEQFF.

This clonotype was detected once. The J gene is TRBJ2-1, the V gene TRBV25-1; D is perhaps TRBD1 (6 bases). In germline, CDR1 is MGHDK, CDR2 SYGVNS. The CDR3 has 15 amino acids. The V end was cut by 4 bases, the J end by 8 bases, with 18 bases between. For the CDR3, the DNA is TGTGCCAGCAGTGGGAAGTTCACAGGGCTCGATGAGCAGTTCTTC. As protein: CASSGKFTGLDEQFF.

The chain joins TRBV20-1 to TRBJ2-5, with a tentative D call TRBD1 (5 bases). CDR3 length: 14 residues. The V gene lost 6 bases and the J gene lost 5 bases, with 19 bases spanning the gap. The germline V gene encodes CDR1 DFQATT and CDR2 SNEGSKA (reference sequence). CDR3: CSAVDSAPQETQYF. In nucleotides, the CDR3 is TGCAGTGCCGTTGACAGCGCCCCCCAGGAGACCCAGTACTTC.

This clonotype has ten or more counts. V and J are TRBV5-5 and TRBJ2-7; D is uncertain. Germline V gene data show CDR1 as SGHKS and CDR2 as YYEKEE (reference sequence). The CDR3 length is 15 residues. The V end was cut by 6 bases, the J end by 3 bases, with 19 bases between. The CDR3 DNA follows: TGTGCCAGCACCGTCGCCCCGGACCAAGTCTACGAGCAGTACTTC. Translating gives CASTVAPDQVYEQYF.

The sample holds many counts of this clonotype. J is TRBJ1-1 and V is TRBV20-1; 7 bases map to TRBD1. The CDR3 has 14 amino acids. V lost 3 bases, J lost 7 bases, and 11 bases stayed unmatched. Germline V gives CDR1 DFQATT, CDR2 SNEGSKA (reference sequence). The CDR3 bases are TGCAGTGCTAGGGACGGGAGGCAGGGGGATGAAGCTTTCTTT. As protein: CSARDGRQGDEAFF.

This clonotype was recorded only once. A read error is likely, as this CDR3 ends without the conserved phenylalanine or tryptophan. The rearrangement uses TRBV5-8 and TRBJ2-7; TRBD2 matches at 14 bases. Germline V gene data show CDR1 as SGHTS and CDR2 as YDEGEE. This CDR3 region has 15 residues. CDR3 residues: CVSRSPGLAGAGQYS. The CDR3 DNA sequence: TGTGTCAGCAGAAGCCCGGGACTAGCGGGAGCTGGGCAGTACTCC.

The chain recombines TRBV20-1 with TRBJ2-5; D might be TRBD2 (6 bases). The CDR3 runs 12 residues. CDR1 and CDR2 (germline): DFQATT, SNEGSKA (reference sequence). V lost 1 base and J 14 bases, leaving 17 bases between the germline ends. CDR3 bases: TGCAGTGCTAGAGGGGGTGGGGGGAGCCACTACTTC. As protein: CSARGGGGSHYF.

About this clonotype itself: It is unclear where the CDR3 begins or ends on the DNA, so no DNA is shown, and the CDR3 is as TCRdb lists it. The genes are TRBV7-2 and TRBJ1-2; the D call TRBD1 from the table was never checked on the DNA. The CDR3 has 19 amino acids, counting both end residues. The V gene's germline CDR1 is SGHTA and CDR2 FQGNSA. The CDR3 sequence is CASSFYICSARRGLAGYTF.

This clonotype has ten or more counts. The gene calls are TRBV12-3 or TRBV12-4 and TRBJ1-3; D is undetermined. The germline V and J ends were trimmed by 3 bases and 0 bases, with 6 bases remaining between them. This CDR3 comprises 14 residues. CDR3 sequence (DNA): TGTGCCAGCAGTTTTGGTCACTCTGGAAACACCATATATTTT. It encodes CASSFGHSGNTIYF.

This clonotype was seen repeatedly, ten times or more. The V and J genes are TRBV5-1 and TRBJ1-5; a possible D gene is TRBD1 (5 bases). Germline assignment: CDR1 SGHRS and CDR2 YFSETQ. This CDR3 comprises 17 residues. V shed 3 bases and J shed 0 bases, with 16 bases lying between them. This chain's CDR3 is CASSSFQGIHSNQPQHF. The CDR3 DNA reads as TGCGCCAGCAGCTCCTTTCAGGGAATACATAGCAATCAGCCCCAGCATTTT.

On this clonotype: Just one base apart from a much larger clone, this may be a read error. The V call is TRBV4-3, the J call TRBJ2-3; the D is unclear. Germline CDR1 is LGHNA and CDR2 is YSLEER. The CDR3 extends over 12 amino acids. Trimming removed 3 bases at V and 2 bases at J, with 3 bases between. The CDR3 DNA reads as TGCGCCAGCAGCCAGCCCACAGATACGCAGTATTTT. Translation gives CASSQPTDTQYF.

This clonotype was recorded at least ten times. V gene TRBV29-1 combines with J gene TRBJ2-5; D tentatively fits TRBD1 or TRBD2 (7 bases each). Germline V gives CDR1 SQVTM, CDR2 ANQGSEA. This CDR3 contains 13 residues. V was trimmed by 3 bases and J by 4 bases, leaving 12 bases between them. The CDR3 DNA sequence: TGCAGCGTTGACAGGGGGGGAGGAGAGACCCAGTACTTC. Amino acids: CSVDRGGGETQYF.

This clonotype was seen many times. The gene calls are TRBV5-1 and TRBJ2-7, with D unresolved. The CDR3 sequence is 15 residues long. Between the trimmed V and J ends, which lost 0 bases and 4 bases, there was a span of 14 bases. The germline V gene has CDR1 SGHRS and CDR2 YFSETQ. This CDR3 reads CASSLGRALTYEQYF. CDR3 nucleotides: TGCGCCAGCAGCTTGGGGCGAGCTTTGACATACGAGCAGTACTTC. The full variable domain, completed using reference TRBV5-1 and TRBJ2-7, is KAGVTQTPRYLIKTRGQQVTLSCSPISGHRSVSWYQQTPGQGLQFLFEYFSETQRNKGNFPGRFSGRQFSNSRSEMNVSTLELGDSALYLCASSLGRALTYEQYFGPGTRLTVT.